Given below is one TCR beta chain in context. Random hexamers were used to reverse transcribe roughly 0.45 to 1 ug of RNA. The CDR3 of TCR beta was amplified by immunoSEQ multiplex PCR across 54 Vbeta and 13 Jbeta. TCRdb reprocessed the immunoSEQ multiplex PCR reads with MiXCR, giving one entry per CDR3 protein. Of about 300,000 distinct CDR3 sequences in the sample, roughly 84% were seen once. The data stem from a study of CD8 T cells in Susac syndrome. Included as multiple sclerosis controls were treatment-naive patients who had stable or active relapsing-remitting disease. The CDR3 is 15 residues long. Per germline, CDR1 MNHEY and CDR2 SMNVEV (reference sequence). The V and J ends lost 2 bases and 2 bases, in that order; junction bases with no gene match: 0.

This TCR derives from a human donor with multiple sclerosis. The rearrangement joins TRBV27 to TRBJ1-5; 10 nucleotides agree with TRBD1. The sample comprised CD8+ T cells from PBMCs. CDR3: CASSLGTGGNQPQHF. CDR3 DNA sequence: TGTGCCAGCAGTTTAGGGACAGGGGGCAATCAGCCCCAGCATTTT.